A selection of T cell receptor beta chains follows, all from one sample in a study of blood T cell repertoires in COVID-19. Sequenced by immunoSEQ multiplex PCR; TCRdb stores in-frame clones only, minus some. The sample yields some 350,000 clones, about nine tenths seen once. Sequenced sample: peripheral blood. The receptors originated from a woman aged 70-85 years with COVID-19, enrolled during active disease. Both conserved end residues are part of each CDR3. Fields, in order: CDR3 DNA, CDR3 protein, clone size, V gene, J gene, D gene. The D gene is left open where the match is weak. Clone size is given for some rows only: seen once, a few or many times, or a class if the clone is expanded.

CDR3 DNA: TGTGCCAGCAGCACGATACCGAACAGGATTACTGTTATGAACACTGAAGCTTTCTTT
CDR3 protein: CASSTIPNRITVMNTEAFF
clone size: once
V gene: TRBV11-3
J gene: TRBJ1-1
D gene: NA

CDR3 DNA: TGCAGTGCCACGGACAGGGGAGGCTACACCTTC
CDR3 protein: CSATDRGGYTF
clone size: NA
V gene: TRBV20-1
J gene: TRBJ1-2
D gene: TRBD1

CDR3 DNA: TGTGCCAGCAGCTTCACAGGGGTGAAGTACTTC
CDR3 protein: CASSFTGVKYF
clone size: NA
V gene: TRBV7-2
J gene: TRBJ2-7
D gene: TRBD1

CDR3 DNA: TGTGCCAGCATGCGGGATGATGATACGCAGTATTTT
CDR3 protein: CASMRDDDTQYF
clone size: NA
V gene: TRBV2
J gene: TRBJ2-3
D gene: NA

CDR3 DNA: TGTGCCAGCAGCTTAGTGGGGGGAAGACAGTCTAACTATGGCTACACCTTC
CDR3 protein: CASSLVGGRQSNYGYTF
clone size: NA
V gene: TRBV7-2
J gene: TRBJ1-2
D gene: NA

CDR3 DNA: TGCGCCAGCAGCTTGGTGGGGGGTCGGGAAGAGACCCAGTACTTC
CDR3 protein: CASSLVGGREETQYF
clone size: NA
V gene: TRBV5-1
J gene: TRBJ2-5
D gene: NA

CDR3 DNA: TGTGCCAGCAGTTACTCGCCCCGGGCGGGGTACGAGCAGTACTTC
CDR3 protein: CASSYSPRAGYEQYF
clone size: NA
V gene: TRBV6-2/TRBV6-3
J gene: TRBJ2-7
D gene: NA

CDR3 DNA: TGTGCCAGCAGCCCTTACAGGGTGGCTAACTATGGCTACACCTTC
CDR3 protein: CASSPYRVANYGYTF
clone size: NA
V gene: TRBV27
J gene: TRBJ1-2
D gene: NA

CDR3 DNA: TGCGCCAGCAGTGAGCGAGAGACCCAGTACTTC
CDR3 protein: CASSERETQYF
clone size: NA
V gene: TRBV10-2
J gene: TRBJ2-5
D gene: NA

CDR3 DNA: TGTGCCAGCAGCTTAGCGGAGGGATTTCCGAACACTGAAGCTTTCTTT
CDR3 protein: CASSLAEGFPNTEAFF
clone size: NA
V gene: TRBV7-9
J gene: TRBJ1-1
D gene: NA

CDR3 DNA: TGTGCCAGCAGTTTCGGCAGGGGGTACGAGCAGTACTTC
CDR3 protein: CASSFGRGYEQYF
clone size: NA
V gene: TRBV12-3/TRBV12-4
J gene: TRBJ2-7
D gene: TRBD1

CDR3 DNA: TGCGCCAGCAGCGTAGGACTAGCGGGGGTTAGCACAGATACGCAGTATTTT
CDR3 protein: CASSVGLAGVSTDTQYF
clone size: NA
V gene: TRBV5-1
J gene: TRBJ2-3
D gene: TRBD2

CDR3 DNA: TGTGCCAGCAGCTCCCCGGAGACAGCGAACACTGAAGCTTTCTTT
CDR3 protein: CASSSPETANTEAFF
clone size: NA
V gene: TRBV5-4
J gene: TRBJ1-1
D gene: NA

CDR3 DNA: TGTGCCAGTAGTGCGGGAAAGTTCCCCGGGCCCCAGCATTTT
CDR3 protein: CASSAGKFPGPQHF
clone size: NA
V gene: TRBV19
J gene: TRBJ1-5
D gene: NA

CDR3 DNA: TGTGCCAGTAGCACCGGGACTAGCGGGCCTCAGTTCTTC
CDR3 protein: CASSTGTSGPQFF
clone size: NA
V gene: TRBV19
J gene: TRBJ2-1
D gene: TRBD2

CDR3 DNA: TGCGCCAGCAGTCAAGGACAGGGCAGGTATGGCTACACCTTC
CDR3 protein: CASSQGQGRYGYTF
clone size: NA
V gene: TRBV5-1
J gene: TRBJ1-2
D gene: TRBD1

CDR3 DNA: TGTGCCAGCGAAGCGCGGAAGTACAATGAGCAGTTCTTC
CDR3 protein: CASEARKYNEQFF
clone size: NA
V gene: TRBV2
J gene: TRBJ2-1
D gene: NA

CDR3 DNA: TGTGCCAGCAGCTCCCCGGGACAGGGTGCCGGGGAGCTGTTTTTT
CDR3 protein: CASSSPGQGAGELFF
clone size: NA
V gene: TRBV5-4
J gene: TRBJ2-2
D gene: TRBD1

CDR3 DNA: TGTGCCAGCAGCTTTACTCCACTTACTGAAGCTTTCTTT
CDR3 protein: CASSFTPLTEAFF
clone size: NA
V gene: TRBV7-8
J gene: TRBJ1-1
D gene: NA

CDR3 DNA: TGCGCCAGCAGCCTACAGGTGAACACAGATACGCAGTATTTT
CDR3 protein: CASSLQVNTDTQYF
clone size: NA
V gene: TRBV5-1
J gene: TRBJ2-3
D gene: NA

CDR3 DNA: TGCGCCAGCAGCCCCGGATGGAGGGATTACGAGCAGTACTTC
CDR3 protein: CASSPGWRDYEQYF
clone size: NA
V gene: TRBV4-1
J gene: TRBJ2-7
D gene: NA

CDR3 DNA: TGTGCCAGCAGTTTTGGAGGGGTAGGGGGCGGCTACACCTTC
CDR3 protein: CASSFGGVGGGYTF
clone size: NA
V gene: TRBV27
J gene: TRBJ1-2
D gene: TRBD1

CDR3 DNA: TGTGCCAGCAGTCAAACCCCAATCGGGACAGGGTACCCTGGAAACACCATATATTTT
CDR3 protein: CASSQTPIGTGYPGNTIYF
clone size: NA
V gene: TRBV6-6
J gene: TRBJ1-3
D gene: TRBD1

CDR3 DNA: TGTGCCAGCAGTGAACTGGGAGGGAGTGGGTCACCCCTCCACTTT
CDR3 protein: CASSELGGSGSPLHF
clone size: once
V gene: TRBV2
J gene: TRBJ1-6
D gene: NA

CDR3 DNA: TGTGCCTGGAGCCACCAGGGGGCGGGCTATGGCTACACCTTC
CDR3 protein: CAWSHQGAGYGYTF
clone size: NA
V gene: TRBV30
J gene: TRBJ1-2
D gene: TRBD1

CDR3 DNA: TGCAGCGTCGCGCTACTGACAGGGAAGAACACTGAAGCTTTCTTT
CDR3 protein: CSVALLTGKNTEAFF
clone size: NA
V gene: TRBV29-1
J gene: TRBJ1-1
D gene: TRBD1

CDR3 DNA: TGTGCTAGTGGGAAAGGGGGGGACACTGAAGCTTTCTTT
CDR3 protein: CASGKGGDTEAFF
clone size: NA
V gene: TRBV12-5
J gene: TRBJ1-1
D gene: NA

CDR3 DNA: TGTGCCAGCAGCCACGGGGTAGTGGGCTATGGCTACACCTTC
CDR3 protein: CASSHGVVGYGYTF
clone size: NA
V gene: TRBV3-1/TRBV3-2
J gene: TRBJ1-2
D gene: NA

CDR3 DNA: TGTGCCAGTAGTATTGGGACAGGGGGGATCTATGGCTACACCTTC
CDR3 protein: CASSIGTGGIYGYTF
clone size: NA
V gene: TRBV19
J gene: TRBJ1-2
D gene: TRBD1

CDR3 DNA: TGTGCCAGCAGTCCGCTCGGACAGGGCACAGATACGCAGTATTTT
CDR3 protein: CASSPLGQGTDTQYF
clone size: once
V gene: TRBV6-5
J gene: TRBJ2-3
D gene: TRBD1

CDR3 DNA: TGCGCCAGCAGCCTTACGAACACCGGGGAGCTGTTTTTT
CDR3 protein: CASSLTNTGELFF
clone size: NA
V gene: TRBV5-1
J gene: TRBJ2-2
D gene: NA

CDR3 DNA: TGTGCCAGTAGCACAAAAACCTCCGGAGTTCATGGCTACACCTTC
CDR3 protein: CASSTKTSGVHGYTF
clone size: NA
V gene: TRBV19
J gene: TRBJ1-2
D gene: NA

CDR3 DNA: TGTGCCAGCAGCTTAAGTAGAGGAGAGACCCAGTACTTC
CDR3 protein: CASSLSRGETQYF
clone size: NA
V gene: TRBV7-2
J gene: TRBJ2-5
D gene: NA

CDR3 DNA: TGTGCCAGCAGTCCCAGGCGCAGGGATTCACCCCTCCACTTT
CDR3 protein: CASSPRRRDSPLHF
clone size: NA
V gene: TRBV28
J gene: TRBJ1-6
D gene: NA

CDR3 DNA: TGTGCCAGCAGTTTCAGCGGAACCGGGGAGCTGTTTTTT
CDR3 protein: CASSFSGTGELFF
clone size: NA
V gene: TRBV27
J gene: TRBJ2-2
D gene: NA

CDR3 DNA: TGTGCCAGCAGCTCGTACGAGAGACAAGTTGATAATTCACCCCTCCACTTT
CDR3 protein: CASSSYERQVDNSPLHF
clone size: NA
V gene: TRBV5-4
J gene: TRBJ1-6
D gene: NA

CDR3 DNA: TGTGCCAGCAGCCAGGGGACTGGAAACACCATATATTTT
CDR3 protein: CASSQGTGNTIYF
clone size: NA
V gene: TRBV5-4
J gene: TRBJ1-3
D gene: NA

CDR3 DNA: TGTGCCACCAGTGACTCGGTGAACACTGAAGCTTTCTTT
CDR3 protein: CATSDSVNTEAFF
clone size: NA
V gene: TRBV24-1
J gene: TRBJ1-1
D gene: NA

CDR3 DNA: TGTGCCAGCAGCTTGGAGGGCAGGGGGTCCTACGAGCAGTACTTC
CDR3 protein: CASSLEGRGSYEQYF
clone size: NA
V gene: TRBV7-8
J gene: TRBJ2-7
D gene: NA

CDR3 DNA: TGTGCCAGCAGCGGAGACATAAACACTGAAGCTTTCTTT
CDR3 protein: CASSGDINTEAFF
clone size: NA
V gene: TRBV9
J gene: TRBJ1-1
D gene: NA

CDR3 DNA: TGTGCCAGCAGCTTAGCGGCAGGGTCCGATTCTGAAGCTTTCTTT
CDR3 protein: CASSLAAGSDSEAFF
clone size: NA
V gene: TRBV7-2
J gene: TRBJ1-1
D gene: NA

CDR3 DNA: TGTGCCAGCAGTGATCGACAGGGGCTTTTCAATTCACCCCTCCACTTT
CDR3 protein: CASSDRQGLFNSPLHF
clone size: NA
V gene: TRBV2
J gene: TRBJ1-6
D gene: TRBD1

CDR3 DNA: TGTGCCAGCAGCATGGGACAGCTGTCGGAAGAGCAGTACTTC
CDR3 protein: CASSMGQLSEEQYF
clone size: NA
V gene: TRBV9
J gene: TRBJ2-7
D gene: TRBD1

CDR3 DNA: TGCGCCAGCGCAGGGACAGGGATTGGGCAGCCCCAGCATTTT
CDR3 protein: CASAGTGIGQPQHF
clone size: NA
V gene: TRBV4-1
J gene: TRBJ1-5
D gene: TRBD1

CDR3 DNA: TGCGCCAGCAGCGGGACAGGGGGCAACACTGAAGCTTTCTTT
CDR3 protein: CASSGTGGNTEAFF
clone size: NA
V gene: TRBV5-1
J gene: TRBJ1-1
D gene: TRBD1

CDR3 DNA: TGTGCCAGCAGTTTAATACAGGCCGACTATGGCTACACCTTC
CDR3 protein: CASSLIQADYGYTF
clone size: NA
V gene: TRBV28
J gene: TRBJ1-2
D gene: NA

CDR3 DNA: TGTGCCAGCAGGGAAGACAGTACGAACACCGGGGAGCTGTTTTTT
CDR3 protein: CASREDSTNTGELFF
clone size: NA
V gene: TRBV28
J gene: TRBJ2-2
D gene: NA

CDR3 DNA: TGTGCCAGCAGCGTAGGGGGACAGTGGAATTCACCCCTCCACTTT
CDR3 protein: CASSVGGQWNSPLHF
clone size: NA
V gene: TRBV9
J gene: TRBJ1-6
D gene: TRBD1